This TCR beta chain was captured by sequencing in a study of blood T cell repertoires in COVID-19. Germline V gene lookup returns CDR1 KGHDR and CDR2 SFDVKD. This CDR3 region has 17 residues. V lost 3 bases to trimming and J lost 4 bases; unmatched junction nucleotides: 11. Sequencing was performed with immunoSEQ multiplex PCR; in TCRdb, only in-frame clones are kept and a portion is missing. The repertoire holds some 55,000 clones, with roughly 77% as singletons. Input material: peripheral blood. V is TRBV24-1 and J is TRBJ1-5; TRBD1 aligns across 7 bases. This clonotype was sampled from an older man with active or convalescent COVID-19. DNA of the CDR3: TGTGCCACCAGTGATCCGCAGGGGGATTTAGCAAATCAGCCCCAGCATTTT. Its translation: CATSDPQGDLANQPQHF.